These T cell receptor beta chains were read from a single sample in a study of blood T cell repertoires in COVID-19. Generated by immunoSEQ multiplex PCR, the TCRdb table keeps only in-frame clones and is missing some. The data contain 150,000 to 200,000 clones, over 60% of them singletons. Sequencing input: peripheral blood. The receptor set was obtained from a woman aged 65 to 85 with acute or convalescent COVID-19. Both conserved end residues are part of each CDR3. The order of the fields is D gene, V gene, clone size, J gene, CDR3 protein, CDR3 DNA. A D gene is named only where the DNA matches it firmly. A clone size is listed for some rows: how often the clone was seen (once, few, many), or a class if it is expanded.

>.|TRBV5-3|.|TRBJ1-3
CARSHPPRGSGNTIYF
TGTGCCAGAAGCCACCCCCCCAGGGGCTCTGGAAACACCATATATTTT
>.|TRBV24-1|.|TRBJ2-4
CATSDNRGGSKNIQYF
TGTGCCACCAGTGATAATAGGGGGGGAAGCAAAAACATTCAGTACTTC
>.|TRBV7-9|.|TRBJ2-1
CASSFATGRGLYNEQFF
TGTGCCAGCAGCTTCGCGACTGGGCGGGGCCTATACAATGAGCAGTTCTTC
>TRBD1|TRBV9|.|TRBJ2-7
CASSPQQGLGIDEQYF
TGTGCCAGCAGCCCTCAACAGGGGTTGGGCATCGACGAGCAGTACTTC
>.|TRBV4-1|.|TRBJ2-7
CASSQGEAYEQYF
TGCGCCAGCAGCCAAGGAGAAGCGTACGAGCAGTACTTC
>.|TRBV18|.|TRBJ2-2
CASSPLEGIKTGELFF
TGTGCCAGCTCACCACTAGAGGGAATAAAGACCGGGGAGCTGTTTTTT
>TRBD2|TRBV27|.|TRBJ2-1
CASSLGSGGAQFF
TGTGCCAGCAGTTTGGGTAGCGGGGGGGCTCAGTTCTTC
>TRBD1|TRBV6-5|.|TRBJ1-3
CASRRDSAGNTIYF
TGTGCCAGTCGCCGGGACAGTGCTGGAAACACCATATATTTT
>.|TRBV15|once|TRBJ2-2
CATSRDLAVNTGELFF
TGTGCCACCAGCAGAGATTTAGCGGTGAACACCGGGGAGCTGTTTTTT
>TRBD2|TRBV7-9|.|TRBJ2-1
CASSFRSGNTEQFF
TGTGCCAGCAGCTTCCGAAGCGGGAACACTGAGCAGTTCTTC
>.|TRBV7-8|.|TRBJ2-1
CASSLRRFGINEQFF
TGTGCCAGCAGCTTAAGGAGGTTCGGGATCAATGAGCAGTTCTTC
>TRBD1|TRBV6-1|.|TRBJ1-5
CASSEGQGIISPQHF
TGTGCCAGCAGTGAGGGACAGGGTATTATATCGCCCCAGCATTTT
>TRBD1|TRBV9|.|TRBJ2-7
CASSVGGQGLRYFYEQYF
TGTGCCAGCAGCGTAGGTGGACAGGGACTTAGATATTTTTACGAGCAGTACTTC
>.|TRBV18|.|TRBJ1-2
CASTFRGRGEGYTF
TGTGCCAGCACGTTCAGGGGCAGGGGAGAGGGCTACACCTTC
>TRBD1|TRBV24-1|.|TRBJ1-1
CATLGQGAADTEAFF
TGTGCCACACTGGGACAGGGGGCGGCGGACACTGAAGCTTTCTTT
>.|TRBV5-1|.|TRBJ2-7
CASSSRGLYEQYF
TGCGCCAGCAGCTCCAGGGGTCTCTACGAGCAGTACTTC
>.|TRBV5-1|.|TRBJ1-2
CASSLDPGVIYGYTF
TGCGCCAGCAGCTTGGATCCAGGGGTGATATATGGCTACACCTTC
>TRBD2|TRBV5-5|.|TRBJ2-7
CASSLQAGRAYEQYF
TGTGCCAGCAGCCTACAGGCCGGGAGGGCCTACGAGCAGTACTTC
>TRBD2|TRBV7-6|.|TRBJ2-5
CASSELAGETQYF
TGTGCCAGCAGCGAACTAGCGGGAGAGACCCAGTACTTC
>TRBD1|TRBV3-1/TRBV3-2|.|TRBJ2-1
CASSQVGQGGEQFF
TGTGCCAGCAGCCAAGTCGGACAGGGGGGTGAGCAGTTCTTC
>TRBD1|TRBV5-1|.|TRBJ1-6
CASSLTGFFNSPLHF
TGCGCCAGCAGCCTGACAGGGTTTTTTAATTCACCCCTCCACTTT
>.|TRBV21-1|.|TRBJ1-2
CASSKASYHTSYTF
TGTGCCAGCAGCAAAGCTTCTTATCACACGAGCTACACCTTC
>TRBD1|TRBV2|few|TRBJ1-5
CASSVTQGVANQPQHF
TGTGCCAGCAGTGTTACACAGGGGGTCGCCAATCAGCCCCAGCATTTT
>TRBD2|TRBV2|.|TRBJ2-3
CATPSQRESDTQYF
TGTGCCACCCCGTCCCAGCGGGAGTCAGATACGCAGTATTTT
>.|TRBV24-1|once|TRBJ1-4
CATSDSGATNEKLFF
TGTGCCACCAGTGATTCAGGGGCAACTAATGAAAAACTGTTTTTT
>TRBD1|TRBV5-1|.|TRBJ2-7
CASSPGDSELYEQYF
TGCGCCAGCAGCCCTGGGGACAGTGAACTCTACGAGCAGTACTTC
>.|TRBV12-3/TRBV12-4|.|TRBJ2-7
CASSLRWGGEQYF
TGTGCCAGCAGCCTGAGGTGGGGAGGCGAGCAGTACTTC
>TRBD2|TRBV3-1/TRBV3-2|.|TRBJ2-1
CASSLAGGGGNEQFF
TGTGCCAGCAGTCTAGCGGGAGGCGGGGGCAATGAGCAGTTCTTC
>TRBD1|TRBV19|.|TRBJ2-3
CASSIGQGRVGTDTQYF
TGTGCCAGTAGTATAGGACAGGGGCGAGTAGGCACAGATACGCAGTATTTT
>.|TRBV4-1|.|TRBJ2-6
CASSQGAGALGANVLTF
TGCGCCAGCAGCCAAGGGGCGGGGGCTCTGGGGGCCAACGTCCTGACTTTC
>TRBD2|TRBV11-2|.|TRBJ2-1
CASSFKVLAGLNEQFF
TGTGCCAGCAGCTTCAAAGTACTAGCGGGACTCAATGAGCAGTTCTTC
>.|TRBV21-1|.|TRBJ1-1
CASSHLFKGLETMNTEAFF
TGTGCCAGCAGTCACCTGTTTAAGGGACTGGAGACGATGAACACTGAAGCTTTCTTT
>TRBD1|TRBV5-1|.|TRBJ1-1
CASSQRTGARDTEAFF
TGCGCCAGCAGCCAGCGGACAGGGGCGCGTGACACTGAAGCTTTCTTT
>TRBD1|TRBV5-1|.|TRBJ2-3
CASSYNGQGIGDPQYF
TGCGCCAGCAGCTATAACGGACAGGGGATCGGAGATCCGCAGTATTTT
>TRBD2|TRBV7-8|.|TRBJ2-5
CASSLHRGGGGSETQYF
TGTGCCAGCAGCTTACACCGAGGCGGGGGGGGTAGCGAGACCCAGTACTTC
>.|TRBV9|.|TRBJ1-1
CASSVGTDTEAFF
TGTGCCAGCAGCGTAGGGACAGACACTGAAGCTTTCTTT
>TRBD1|TRBV5-1|.|TRBJ2-3
CASSPDRGTDTQYF
TGCGCCAGCAGCCCGGACAGGGGCACAGATACGCAGTATTTT
>.|TRBV24-1|.|TRBJ2-2
CATSDPLGLAGELFF
TGTGCCACCAGTGACCCCCTCGGACTTGCCGGGGAGCTGTTTTTT
>.|TRBV3-1/TRBV3-2|.|TRBJ1-3
CASSQADLRNTIYF
TGTGCCAGCAGCCAAGCAGACTTGCGAAACACCATATATTTT
>.|TRBV19|.|TRBJ2-7
CASSIFPTDGYEQYF
TGTGCCAGTAGTATATTTCCCACAGATGGCTACGAGCAGTACTTC
>TRBD2|TRBV3-1/TRBV3-2|.|TRBJ2-5
CASSLLGSGVQETQYF
TGTGCCAGCAGCCTTTTGGGGAGCGGGGTCCAAGAGACCCAGTACTTC
>TRBD1|TRBV30|.|TRBJ1-3
CAWARGLSGNTIYF
TGTGCCTGGGCGAGGGGGCTCTCTGGAAACACCATATATTTT
>.|TRBV12-3/TRBV12-4|.|TRBJ1-1
CASSPNQGSQAFF
TGTGCCAGCAGCCCTAATCAGGGAAGCCAAGCTTTCTTT
>.|TRBV27|once|TRBJ1-3
CASRVRLGSHSGNTIYF
TGTGCCAGCAGAGTACGTTTGGGCAGCCACTCTGGAAACACCATATATTTT
>.|TRBV5-1|.|TRBJ2-2
CASSLGQNTGELFF
TGCGCCAGCAGCTTAGGACAGAACACCGGGGAGCTGTTTTTT